The sequence of this T cell receptor beta chain was determined in a study of CD8+ T cells in alopecia areata. Study-wide background: Those treated were given oral tofacitinib at 5 to 10 mg twice daily. For 6 to 18 months, tofacitinib was taken, and 6 months off drug followed.

About this clone: Antigen specificity is unknown.

Specimens obtained from alopecia areata patients comprised lesional scalp punch biopsies and peripheral blood. CDR3 length: 15 residues. Germline V gene sequence: CDR1 SEHNR, CDR2 FQNEAQ (reference sequence). V was pared by 0 bases and J by 5 bases, with 10 bases between. Study-wide points: Sequence data from scalp samples additionally include resident alphabeta T cells of normal skin.

cDNA prepared by RNA extraction and subsequent reverse transcription served as the template for sequencing. Using immunoSEQ multiplex PCR, the repertoire was profiled, and TCRdb retains in-frame clones only, with some absent. Seen here are about 150,000 clones, 87% observed once, and the top ten hold roughly 16%. The starting material was CD8+ T cells sorted from blood, obtained at week 0. The origin of this receptor is a human donor with alopecia areata. The V gene is TRBV7-9, the J gene TRBJ2-2, with D possibly called TRBD1 or TRBD2 (6 bases each). The CDR3 DNA reads as TGTGCCAGCAGCTTAGCCGGGGGCAAGACCGGGGAGCTGTTTTTT. It encodes CASSLAGGKTGELFF.